This T cell receptor (beta chain) was recorded in a study of T cells in women clearing cervical HPV infection (dated by TCRdb to about 2018). Regarding the complete study: The cases were some 25 women with histologically confirmed HPV16-related CIN3 or worse, and 2 of these cases were invasive cancers. The controls were around 26 women whose single incident HPV16 infection cleared within 12 months with no development of precancer or cancer. Blood from cases was collected at the visit where the lesion was first found, while blood from controls was collected once the infection could no longer be detected. Among cases, blood sampling occurred a median of roughly 150 days after lesion detection, with an interquartile range of roughly 85 to 200 days. HLA typing was available for only a few women, so HLA type could not be excluded as a confounder. The exploratory proof-of-principle case-control study was nested within the Guanacaste HPV Natural History Study in Costa Rica and compared TCR repertoires across cervical HPV16 outcomes. Cases and controls were matched on year of sample collection and on age within five years. A median age of about 30 years was observed in cases versus approximately 38 in controls, and no significant differences in baseline characteristics were found. The parent cohort enrolled roughly 10,000 women aged 18 or older in Guanacaste, Costa Rica, during about 1992 to 1994 and followed them for six to eight years. As quality controls, five blinded duplicates were added to each group, bringing the total to about 60 samples made up of approximately 50 participants and around 10 replicates.

Every participant had a single incident cervical HPV16 infection, and prevalent HPV16 infections were excluded. Cervical HPV DNA was detected with MY09/MY11 PCR, and genotyping was done by dot-blot hybridization. More than 14 mL of heparinized blood were centrifuged, and the buffy coat was split into aliquots, frozen at -30 degrees C, and then kept at -80 degrees C. Genomic DNA was extracted from buffy coat specimens using QIAGEN kits. On the study overall, not on this receptor specifically: Significantly higher TCR repertoire richness was observed in CIN3+ cases than in controls across sequencing depths, whereas no difference in evenness was found. Lower TRBV6-7 relative abundance was observed in cases than in controls (around 0.1% versus 0.15%; Bonferroni P = 0.0008). Because T-cell numbers per sample were unknown, differences in richness could reflect varying T-cell content rather than repertoire biology. Cases were distinguished from controls with an estimated AUC of approximately 0.8 by random forest classifiers combining richness and V gene abundances. Because of the cross-sectional design, the study could not determine whether the associations came before infection or resulted from infection, and neither effector/memory subsets nor HPV-specific T cells were isolated.

Reading the germline V gene (reference sequence) gives CDR1 SEHNR and CDR2 FQNEAQ. Reading from cysteine to phenylalanine, the CDR3 counts 13 amino acids. The DNA has 30 bases, all within the CDR3, and is read from base 1. Trimming removed 5 bases from V and 5 bases from J, leaving 12 bases between the germline ends. TCR beta CDR3 regions were amplified by multiplex PCR using the immunoSEQ assay from an average of roughly 1,200 ng genomic DNA per sample. Primer bias was corrected in the assay by using a complete synthetic TCR repertoire to establish an amplification baseline. The amplicons were sequenced using the Illumina platform. Under the source paper's analysis protocol: Sequences were error-corrected by clustering with frequency ratios and a modified nearest-neighbor algorithm, then analyzed in the immunoSEQ Analyzer with IMGT gene definitions. TCR richness and evenness were averaged over 20 rarefaction repeats at each rarefaction depth, excluding samples with fewer sequences than the depth. Relative abundances of V, D and J genes were compared between groups using Wilcoxon rank sum tests, with FDR correction applied. In the blinded duplicates, the intraclass correlation was just under 97% for TCR richness and averaged 76.4% across more than 65 gene segments. Sourced from immuneACCESS, this table was stored by TCRdb with only in-frame sequences that have V and J called. A share of the clones is absent; for the studies checked, an unresolved V gene accounts for under half, and the remainder has no known explanation. V, J and clone size derive from that table, while D and trimming were established from the DNA sequence. The sample table records 25,000 to 35,000 clones. The ten largest clonotypes hold roughly 17% of the sample.

As regards this clone: The target of this receptor is not known. The read ends 3 residues shy of where the CDR3 ends; the end is completed using the germline J gene.

Sequencing input: blood buffy coat. The chain employs TRBV7-9 and TRBJ1-1; the D gene identity is not certain. The source is a woman aged 18-69 years with a cervical HPV16 infection that either progressed to CIN3+ or cleared (not recorded which). The sequenced part of the CDR3 DNA is TGTGCCAGCAGCCCCAACCAACTTACTGAA. The resulting protein is CASSPNQLTE. The entire CDR3 protein is CASSPNQLTEAFF. The full variable domain, with segments outside the CDR3 supplied by the reference TRBV7-9 and TRBJ1-1 proteins, appears as DTGVSQNPRHKITKRGQNVTFRCDPISEHNRLYWYRQTLGQGPEFLTYFQNEAQLEKSRLLSDRFSAERPKGSFSTLEIQRTEQGDSAMYLCASSPNQLTEAFFGQGTRLTVV.